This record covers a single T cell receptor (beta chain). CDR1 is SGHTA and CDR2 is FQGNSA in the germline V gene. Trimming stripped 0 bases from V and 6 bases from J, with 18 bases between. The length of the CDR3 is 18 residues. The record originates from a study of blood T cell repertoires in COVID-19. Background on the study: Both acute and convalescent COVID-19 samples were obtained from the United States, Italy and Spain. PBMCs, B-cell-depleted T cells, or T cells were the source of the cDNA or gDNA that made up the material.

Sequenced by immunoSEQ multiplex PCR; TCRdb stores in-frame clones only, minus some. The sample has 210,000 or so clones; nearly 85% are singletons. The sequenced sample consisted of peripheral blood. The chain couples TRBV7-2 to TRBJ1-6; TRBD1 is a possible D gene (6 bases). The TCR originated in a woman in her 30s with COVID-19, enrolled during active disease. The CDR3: CASSLAQGPPGVNSPLHF. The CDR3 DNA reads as TGTGCCAGCAGCTTAGCTCAGGGGCCGCCCGGAGTTAATTCACCCCTCCACTTT. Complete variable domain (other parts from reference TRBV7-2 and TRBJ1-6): GAGVSQSPSNKVTEKGKDVELRCDPISGHTALYWYRQSLGQGLEFLIYFQGNSAPDKSGLPSDRFSAERTGGSVSTLTIQRTQQEDSAVYLCASSLAQGPPGVNSPLHFGNGTRLTVT.